The entry below gives a single T cell receptor (beta chain) sequence along with its context. Antigen: not known. Trimming cost V 4 bases and J 8 bases, with 24 bases left between them. The CDR3 has 17 residues. The germline V gene has CDR1 KGHSH and CDR2 LQKENI. The entry originates in a study of shared clonotypes between healthy human individuals. Whole-study results and caveats: Non-shared clonotypes displayed generation probabilities falling below those of clonotypes present in all four donors. Richness estimates generally favored naive over memory subsets. Collection of samples was limited to blood; tissue repertoires likely differ.

From CD4+ cells came CD45RA+ naive and CD45RA-negative memory subsets. Sequencing was performed with immunoSEQ multiplex PCR; in TCRdb, only in-frame clones are kept and a portion is missing. The top ten hold 0.36% of the sample, which has approximately 1.5 million clones, 97% to 99% seen once. The specimen was naive CD4+ T cells sorted from blood. Subset noted: CD45RA+ positively selected. The receptor was derived from a young man in good health. This rearrangement joins TRBV18 to TRBJ1-5; D is unresolved. The DNA for the CDR3 is TGTGCCAGCTCACTGGTGGTGGGCACCGCCAACCAGGAGCCCCAGCATTTT. This codes for CASSLVVGTANQEPQHF.